These 23 T cell receptor beta chains share one sample of origin, sequenced in a study of T-cell reconstitution after alpha-beta-depleted transplantation in children. Unique molecular identifiers were incorporated into the prepared TCRbeta library. TCRdb fed the PCR reads into MiXCR, producing one record per CDR3 protein. The sample consists of 600,000 to 700,000 distinct CDR3 sequences, 16% of them appearing once. The material was PBMCs from the stem cell graft donor, obtained from the stem cell graft. These receptors all come from a human donor who donated a stem cell graft to a child with acute myeloid leukemia.

This rearrangement joins TRBV12-3 or TRBV12-4 to TRBJ2-5; TRBD2 agrees at 10 bases. The CDR3 has 13 residues. After removal of 5 bases from V and 5 bases from J, the junction contained 2 bases not matched to a gene. The CDR3 DNA reads as TGTGCCAGCAGTAGCGGGGGGGCGGAGACCCAGTACTTC. Encoded protein: CASSSGGAETQYF.

This clonotype was seen only a few times. The rearrangement joins TRBV12-3 or TRBV12-4 to TRBJ2-3; the match to TRBD1 covers 8 bases. The ends lost 6 bases at V and 7 bases at J; junction bases unmatched: 6. This CDR3 contains 13 residues. The CDR3 reads CASRGTGVHTQYF. CDR3 nucleotide sequence: TGTGCCAGCAGGGGGACAGGTGTGCATACGCAGTATTTT.

This clonotype was counted at least ten times. The chain is built from TRBV20-1 and TRBJ1-4, with D hard to call. This CDR3 region has 10 residues. The V gene's germline CDR1 is DFQATT and CDR2 SNEGSKA (reference sequence). V was pared by 8 bases and J by 11 bases, with 12 bases between. The CDR3 protein is CSTVRGKLFF. CDR3 coding DNA: TGCAGTACGGTCCGAGGGAAACTGTTTTTT.

Many counts were recorded for this clonotype. This chain joins TRBV29-1 and TRBJ2-1; possibly TRBD2 for D (6 bases). Germline CDR1 SQVTM, CDR2 ANQGSEA. Trimming removed 6 bases from V and 4 bases from J, with 10 bases in between. The CDR3 extends over 12 amino acids. The CDR3 nucleotides are TGCAGCGTGGCGGGAATTTACAATGAGCAGTTCTTC. It is translated as CSVAGIYNEQFF.

This clonotype has at least ten counts. The V and J genes are TRBV20-1 and TRBJ1-2; D remains unclear. CDR1 is DFQATT, CDR2 SNEGSKA, per germline (reference sequence). The CDR3 loop spans 13 amino acids. The V gene lost 0 bases and the J gene lost 6 bases, with 11 bases spanning the gap. DNA of the CDR3: TGCAGTGCTAGAGATTGGAAAAGCAATGGCTACACCTTC. Translated: CSARDWKSNGYTF.

This clonotype was seen many times. This CDR3 is CASSSPTGEQYF. CDR3 bases: TGTGCCAGCAGTTCCCCAACGGGGGAGCAGTACTTC. The rearrangement joins TRBV6-4 to TRBJ2-7, with D maybe TRBD2 (5 bases). In germline, CDR1 is MRHNA, CDR2 SNTAGT. This CDR3 region has 12 residues. Trimming took off 5 bases at V and 7 bases at J, with 12 bases between the two ends.

This clonotype was recorded at least ten times. The chain couples TRBV11-2 to TRBJ2-3; 12 bases are a match to TRBD2. This CDR3 region has 18 residues. V dropped 5 bases and J dropped 3; count of bases not matched to a gene: 12. Germline V gene data show CDR1 as SGHAT and CDR2 as FQNNGV. In DNA form, the CDR3 reads TGTGCCAGCAGCCCTATCGGCCCGACTAGCGGGGGTACAGATACGCAGTATTTT. It translates to CASSPIGPTSGGTDTQYF.

In its sample, this clonotype was seen many times. The chain uses TRBV29-1 and TRBJ2-7; D perhaps matches TRBD2 (6 bases). V lost 8 bases, J lost 2 bases, and 19 bases lay in between. Germline CDR1 is SQVTM and CDR2 is ANQGSEA. The CDR3 has 14 amino acids. CDR3 DNA: TGCAGCACCACCGGCGGGACCTTTGCCTACGAGCAGTACTTC. Encoded protein: CSTTGGTFAYEQYF.

The rearrangement uses TRBV5-1 and TRBJ1-1; no reliable D call. Germline CDR1 SGHRS, CDR2 YFSETQ. The CDR3 covers 16 residues. The germline V and J ends were trimmed by 0 bases and 0 bases, with 12 bases remaining between them. CDR3 in amino acids: CASSLGAQMMNTEAFF. The CDR3, as DNA: TGCGCCAGCAGCTTGGGGGCACAGATGATGAACACTGAAGCTTTCTTT.

This clonotype showed up just a few times. This rearrangement joins TRBV5-1 to TRBJ1-1; TRBD1 might be the D (5 bases). Trimming pared 4 bases from V and 6 bases from J, leaving 10 bases between. The CDR3 is 12 residues long. Germline lookup yields CDR1 SGHRS and CDR2 YFSETQ. The CDR3 DNA reads as TGCGCCAGCAGCCAGGGCATGGCTGAAGCTTTCTTT. It codes for CASSQGMAEAFF.

The chain is built from TRBV6-1 and TRBJ1-1; TRBD1 is a possible D gene (6 bases). The germline V and J ends were trimmed by 6 bases and 11 bases, with 22 bases remaining between them. The CDR3 length is 14 residues. CDR1 MNHNS and CDR2 SASEGT come from the germline V gene. The CDR3, as DNA: TGTGCCAGCAGCCCCTCCAGGCGCAGGGGTGAGGCTTTCTTT. Encoded protein: CASSPSRRRGEAFF.

This clonotype was recorded a few times. As DNA, the CDR3 is TGCGCCAGCAGCCCGGGGACAGGAAAAAGGAACACTGAAGCTTTCTTT. Its protein product is CASSPGTGKRNTEAFF. This chain links TRBV4-3 with TRBJ1-1, with 8 bases aligning to TRBD1. CDR3 size: 16 residues. Germline CDR1 LGHNA, CDR2 YSLEER. The V and J ends lost 4 bases and 1 base, in that order; junction bases with no gene match: 8.

This clonotype has ten or more counts. The rearrangement uses TRBV5-5 and TRBJ1-6; D is unclear. CDR1 is SGHKS, CDR2 YYEKEE, per germline (reference sequence). The CDR3 is 13 residues long. V dropped 4 bases and J dropped 7 bases, with 9 bases sitting between them. The CDR3 is CASSATTNSPLHF. CDR3 sequence (DNA): TGTGCCAGCAGCGCGACGACGAATTCACCCCTCCACTTT.

This clonotype was counted ten times or more. This chain uses TRBV20-1 with TRBJ2-6; D is ambiguous. The CDR3 runs to 11 residues. Germline V gene data show CDR1 as DFQATT and CDR2 as SNEGSKA (reference sequence). The germline V and J ends were trimmed by 5 bases and 1 base, with 0 bases remaining between them. As DNA, the CDR3 is TGCAGTGCTTCTGGGGCCAACGTCCTGACTTTC. Translated: CSASGANVLTF.

The chain recombines TRBV25-1 with TRBJ1-2; D is undetermined. Trimming pared 7 bases from V and 0 bases from J, leaving 9 bases between. This CDR3 contains 13 residues. CDR1 and CDR2 (germline): MGHDK, SYGVNS. The CDR3 is CASTSGANYGYTF. In DNA form, the CDR3 reads TGTGCCAGCACCTCGGGAGCTAACTATGGCTACACCTTC.

The V and J genes are TRBV5-1 and TRBJ1-3; D is unclear. CDR1 is SGHRS, CDR2 YFSETQ, per germline. V was cut by 4 bases and J by 0 bases, with 11 bases left in between. The CDR3 extends over 15 amino acids. Here the CDR3 DNA reads TGCGCCAGCAGCCCGGGGTCCAGCTCTGGAAACACCATATATTTT. Translation gives CASSPGSSSGNTIYF.

This clonotype was counted a few times. CDR3 in amino acids: CSAIAANTGELFF. The CDR3 nucleotides read TGCAGTGCCATCGCGGCAAACACCGGGGAGCTGTTTTTT. The chain combines TRBV20-1 with TRBJ2-2; D uncertain. Germline CDR1 DFQATT, CDR2 SNEGSKA (reference sequence). This CDR3 is 13 amino acids long. Trimming removed 6 bases from V and 2 bases from J, with 10 bases in between.

This clonotype was counted many times. CDR3 coding DNA: TGCAGCGTTCGGGGTTTGGCATTGAACACTGAAGCTTTCTTT. It translates to CSVRGLALNTEAFF. This rearrangement joins TRBV29-1 to TRBJ1-1; no clear D. This CDR3 is built from 14 residues. Trimming shortened V by 5 bases and J by 0 bases, and 13 bases separated the two germline ends. Per germline, CDR1 SQVTM and CDR2 ANQGSEA.

This clonotype was detected many times. The V gene is TRBV5-5, the J gene TRBJ2-7; no clear D gene. The CDR3 runs to 11 residues. Germline CDR1 is SGHKS and CDR2 is YYEKEE (reference sequence). The ends were cut back, 3 bases at V and 6 bases at J, with 7 bases in the middle. The CDR3 bases are TGTGCCAGCAGCTCCAACATCGAGCAGTACTTC. Translation gives CASSSNIEQYF.

This clonotype appeared many times. This chain's CDR3 is CSVDEGRADTQYF. The CDR3 DNA reads as TGCAGCGTTGACGAGGGCCGAGCAGATACGCAGTATTTT. The V call is TRBV29-1, the J call TRBJ2-3, with D tentatively TRBD2 (5 bases). The CDR3 has 13 amino acids. Per the germline V gene, CDR1 is SQVTM and CDR2 is ANQGSEA. The V end lost 3 bases, the J end lost 4 bases, and 11 bases lay between the germline ends.

In its sample, this clonotype was seen a few times. This sequence joins TRBV7-2 and TRBJ2-7, with D tentatively TRBD2 (5 bases). The germline CDR1 and CDR2 sequences are SGHTA and FQGNSA. This CDR3 contains 13 residues. V lost 1 base to trimming and J lost 6 bases, with 10 bases between them. The CDR3 region is CASSLGVTSEQYV. The CDR3 bases are TGTGCCAGCAGCTTAGGGGTTACTAGCGAGCAGTACGTC.

The chain has TRBV5-6 and TRBJ2-2; D is unclear. Trimming shortened V by 6 bases and J by 5 bases, and 8 bases separated the two germline ends. There are 12 residues in the CDR3. CDR1 and CDR2 (germline): SGHDT, YYEEEE. CDR3 region: CASTVTTGELFF. The CDR3 DNA sequence: TGTGCCAGCACCGTGACTACCGGGGAGCTGTTTTTT.

This chain joins TRBV6-5 and TRBJ1-5; TRBD1 matches at 8 bases. The CDR3 length is 16 residues. The germline V gene has CDR1 MNHEY and CDR2 SVGAGI. V shed 2 bases, J shed 6 bases, and the junction held 9 bases outside the gene matches. The CDR3 nucleotides read TGTGCCAGCAGTTACGATTCAGGGGGCGCAGGTCAGCCCCAGCATTTT. It translates to CASSYDSGGAGQPQHF.